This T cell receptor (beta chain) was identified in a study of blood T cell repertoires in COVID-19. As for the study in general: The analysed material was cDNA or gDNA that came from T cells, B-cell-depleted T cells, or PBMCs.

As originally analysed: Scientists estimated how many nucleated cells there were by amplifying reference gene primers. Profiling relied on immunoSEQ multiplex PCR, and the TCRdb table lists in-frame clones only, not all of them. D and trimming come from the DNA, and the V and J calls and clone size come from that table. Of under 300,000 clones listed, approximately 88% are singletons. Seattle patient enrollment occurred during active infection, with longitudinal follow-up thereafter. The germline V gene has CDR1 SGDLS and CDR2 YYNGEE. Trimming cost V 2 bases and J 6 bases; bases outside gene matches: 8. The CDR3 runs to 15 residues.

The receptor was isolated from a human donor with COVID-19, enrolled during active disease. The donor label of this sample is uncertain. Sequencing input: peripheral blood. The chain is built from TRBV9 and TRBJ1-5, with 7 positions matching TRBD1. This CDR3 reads CASSVDPGQSQPQHF. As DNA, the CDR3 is TGTGCCAGCAGCGTCGACCCGGGACAGAGTCAGCCCCAGCATTTT.